This T cell receptor beta chain was retrieved from a study of CD8+CD57+ T cells in acquired aplastic anemia. The template for TCR beta VDJ and CDR3 sequence profiling was genomic DNA. TCRdb redid the calling of the reads with MiXCR, one entry per CDR3 protein. The sample lists 150,000 to 200,000 distinct CDR3 sequences; nearly 50% were seen once. In patients chosen for sequencing, flow cytometry had shown CD8+CD57+ cell expansion. The patients all had a severe acquired aplastic anemia diagnosis. CDR3 size: 12 residues. Germline V CDR1 and CDR2: SQVTM, ANQGSEA. V shed 3 bases and J shed 6 bases, with 12 bases lying between them.

Input material: sorted CD4+, CD8+, or CD8+CD57+ T cells (not recorded which) from PBMCs. The chain has TRBV29-1 and TRBJ2-7, with unresolved D. The TCR was taken from a human donor with aplastic anemia. The CDR3 bases are TGCAGCGTTGACGCCTCGGTGGGCGAGCAGTACTTC. Protein product: CSVDASVGEQYF.